A selection of T cell receptor beta chains follows, all from one sample in a study of blood T cell repertoires in COVID-19. Sequencing was performed with immunoSEQ multiplex PCR; in TCRdb, only in-frame clones are kept and a portion is missing. The sample shows about 270,000 clones, about nine tenths of them seen only once. The sequencing sample was made of PBMCs or T cells enriched from blood (not recorded which). These receptors came from a woman aged 40 to 50 with acute COVID-19. The conserved cysteine and the conserved F or W are not part of the CDR3 here. Each record gives: V gene, J gene, clone size, CDR3 protein. Clone size is shown for a subset of rows, as once, few, many or a class of expanded clone.

>TRBV7-2|TRBJ2-5|NA
ASSFSSGSGQETQY
>TRBV12-5|TRBJ1-4|NA
ASGAGWEKLF
>TRBV19|TRBJ1-2|few
ASSMGGVTGYT
>TRBV2|TRBJ2-2|few
ASSVTTGEWTGELF
>TRBV7-2|TRBJ2-1|NA
ASLGGLSSYNEQF
>TRBV9|TRBJ1-3|NA
ASSVGQGSSNSGNTIY
>TRBV7-2|TRBJ2-1|NA
ASSLSSSAEQF
>TRBV4-2|TRBJ2-7|NA
ASSIRALQGDHEQY
>TRBV7-9|TRBJ2-6|NA
ASSLVGLSGANVLT
>TRBV6-1|TRBJ1-2|NA
ASSEAVQGAYYGYT
>TRBV11-3|TRBJ2-1|few
ASSLADSYNEQF
>TRBV25-1|TRBJ1-2|NA
ASFDPSYRANYGYT
>TRBV7-9|TRBJ2-7|NA
ASSPTGDGQY
>TRBV12-5|TRBJ1-4|NA
ASAPGATNEKLF
>TRBV5-5|TRBJ2-5|NA
ASSYERVSETQY
>TRBV5-1|TRBJ1-2|NA
ASSPGGVGNYGYT
>TRBV3-1/TRBV3-2|TRBJ2-1|NA
ASSPRTSGRGDEQF
>TRBV28|TRBJ1-1|few
ASRDPGGFTEAF
>TRBV30|TRBJ2-3|NA
AWRGQVTSTDTQY
>TRBV11-1|TRBJ1-1|NA
ASSLDGTEAF
>TRBV5-5|TRBJ2-7|NA
ASSLVLAGDYEQY
>TRBV19|TRBJ1-4|NA
ASQGRGKETNEKLF
>TRBV6-4|TRBJ2-1|NA
ASSEGGVTEQF
>TRBV7-3|TRBJ2-2|NA
ASSYHWTGANTGELF
>TRBV7-2|TRBJ2-7|NA
ASSQYADTGGPSYEQY
>TRBV7-9|TRBJ2-2|few
ASSFKAGGGTGELF
>TRBV7-9|TRBJ2-3|NA
ASSLAGKSTDTQY
>TRBV19|TRBJ1-2|NA
ASRQGPGDYGYT
>TRBV18|TRBJ1-1|once
ASSPVRGNTEAF
>TRBV18|TRBJ2-2|NA
ASSPFSGRASSGELF
>TRBV5-1|TRBJ1-5|NA
ASSPGTGLGNQPQH
>TRBV5-4|TRBJ2-1|NA
ASSIFSGRTSYNEQF
>TRBV19|TRBJ2-1|NA
ASSLGLAGWGEQF
>TRBV4-3|TRBJ2-3|NA
ASSQDGTSGSFTQY
>TRBV18|TRBJ1-3|NA
ASSPGGYPGNTIY
>TRBV9|TRBJ2-5|once
ASSVASGAQETQY
>TRBV6-5|TRBJ2-3|NA
ASSYARGTDTQY
>TRBV2|TRBJ2-7|NA
ASSETGLASYEQY
>TRBV27|TRBJ1-2|NA
ASRPTGGNYGYT
>TRBV30|TRBJ1-6|once
AWTSEGYNSPLH
>TRBV6-5|TRBJ2-2|once
ASSSQGVRNTGELF
>TRBV14|TRBJ1-2|once
ASSALPGTVGGYT
>TRBV4-2|TRBJ2-1|NA
ASSQALRGGSYNEQF
>TRBV9|TRBJ2-3|NA
ASGGRDTQY
>TRBV12-3/TRBV12-4|TRBJ1-1|NA
ASSLNAGTEAF
>TRBV18|TRBJ2-7|NA
ASSPRTGAAYEQY
>TRBV7-8|TRBJ2-1|NA
ASSAGGGSYNEQF
>TRBV15|TRBJ2-1|NA
ATSRDREGLHEQF
>TRBV5-1|TRBJ1-1|NA
ASSLVEGNTEAF
>TRBV4-1|TRBJ1-6|NA
ASRLFPSSYNSPLH
>TRBV25-1|TRBJ2-2|NA
ASSESGTGFPGELF
>TRBV5-5|TRBJ2-7|NA
ASSPWENYEQY
>TRBV5-1|TRBJ2-2|NA
ASSLGLAGAGELF
>TRBV2|TRBJ2-5|NA
ASRGQLVREETQY